The source of this T cell receptor (beta chain) is a study of control samples from healthy donors and cancer patients. The CDR3 is 14 amino acids. From germline, CDR1 is MNHEY and CDR2 SVGAGI. Trimming removed 9 bases from V and 3 bases from J; junction bases left unmatched: 5. TCRdb's table, derived via immunoSEQ multiplex PCR, lists solely in-frame clones and lacks some. The sample shows 170,000 or so clones, approximately 92% of them seen only once. The sample comprised blood. V is TRBV6-5 and J is TRBJ2-2, with 9 bases fitting TRBD1. The origin of this receptor is a man aged 18 to 29 in good health. The CDR3: CASLYRGHTGELFF. The CDR3 region has the DNA TGTGCCAGTCTTTACAGGGGGCACACCGGGGAGCTGTTTTTT.